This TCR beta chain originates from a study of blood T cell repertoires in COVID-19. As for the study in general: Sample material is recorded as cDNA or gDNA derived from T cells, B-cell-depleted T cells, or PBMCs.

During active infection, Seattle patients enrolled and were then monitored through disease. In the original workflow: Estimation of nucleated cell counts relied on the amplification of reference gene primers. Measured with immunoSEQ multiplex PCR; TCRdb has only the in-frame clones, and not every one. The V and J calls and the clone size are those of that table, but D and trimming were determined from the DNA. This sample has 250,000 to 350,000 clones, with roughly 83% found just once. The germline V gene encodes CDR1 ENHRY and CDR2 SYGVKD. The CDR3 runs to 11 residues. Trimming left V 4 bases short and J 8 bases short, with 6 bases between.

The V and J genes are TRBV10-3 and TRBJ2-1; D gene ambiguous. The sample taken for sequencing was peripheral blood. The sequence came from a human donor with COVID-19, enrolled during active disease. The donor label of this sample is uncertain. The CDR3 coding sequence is TGTGCCATCAGTGCATCCCATGAGCAGTTCTTC. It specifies CAISASHEQFF.